These 10 T cell receptor beta chains share one sample of origin, sequenced in a study of beta chain features in type 1 diabetes. These receptors are not linked to any known antigen. Sequencing targeted expressed TCRB transcripts, as all isolated RNA had been reverse transcribed. TCRdb's table, derived via immunoSEQ multiplex PCR, lists solely in-frame clones and lacks some. The repertoire holds 300,000 to 350,000 clones, with roughly 14% as singletons. Findings and limits, study-wide: Moderate yet significant TCRB CDR3 shortening was seen in Type 1 diabetes patients in all four CD4+ subsets.

Sequencing was carried out using naive CD4+ T cells from blood. The receptors come from a woman aged 18-29 years with type 1 diabetes.

The table lists this clone with a few counts. The V call is TRBV28, the J call TRBJ2-7, with TRBD1 as a possible D gene (5 bases). Trimming stripped 4 bases from V and 3 bases from J, with 19 bases between. This CDR3 is built from 16 residues. CDR1 is MDHEN and CDR2 is SYDVKM in the germline V gene. This chain's CDR3 is CASSSLSAQGFYEQYV. CDR3 DNA sequence: TGTGCCAGCAGTTCCCTTTCGGCGCAGGGCTTCTACGAGCAGTACGTC.

The V call is TRBV4-2, the J call TRBJ2-7; tentatively, D is TRBD2 (5 bases). V was clipped by 4 bases and J by 1 base, with 14 bases between them. The CDR3 covers 15 residues. The germline CDR1 and CDR2 sequences are LGHNA and YNFKEQ. The CDR3 spells CASSRTTGGSYEQYF. CDR3 DNA sequence: TGTGCCAGCAGCCGCACTACGGGCGGGTCCTACGAGCAGTACTTC.

This clone was counted a few times. The J gene is TRBJ2-3, the V gene TRBV28, with D unresolved. Deletions cut 2 bases from V and 4 bases from J, with 4 bases between. The CDR3 runs 12 residues. The V gene's germline CDR1 is MDHEN and CDR2 SYDVKM. The DNA of the CDR3 is TGTGCCAGCAGTTTACGTCCAGATACGCAGTATTTT. It is translated as CASSLRPDTQYF.

V and J are TRBV9 and TRBJ2-4, with 10 bases lining up with TRBD1. With V trimmed by 0 bases and J by 9 bases, 12 bases remained unmatched. The V gene's germline CDR1 is SGDLS and CDR2 YYNGEE. This CDR3 region has 17 residues. CDR3 in amino acids: CASSVDPRDRGFAIQYF. The CDR3 DNA reads as TGTGCCAGCAGCGTAGACCCCCGGGACAGGGGATTCGCCATTCAGTACTTC.

This clone has just a few counts. The genes are TRBV27 and TRBJ2-4; possible D gene TRBD2, 6 bases. The CDR3 runs 16 residues. The germline V and J ends were trimmed by 7 bases and 1 base, with 17 bases remaining between them. Germline assignment: CDR1 MNHEY and CDR2 SMNVEV (reference sequence). CDR3 sequence reads: CASKVEGKGAKNIQYF. The DNA of the CDR3 is TGTGCCAGCAAGGTGGAGGGGAAGGGGGCCAAAAACATTCAGTACTTC.

This clone has just a few counts. The chain carries TRBV29-1 and TRBJ2-3; D gene uncertain. CDR1 is SQVTM, CDR2 ANQGSEA, per germline. The V end lost 4 bases, the J end lost 3 bases, and 5 bases lay between the germline ends. This CDR3 contains 11 residues. In DNA form, the CDR3 reads TGCAGCGTTGTAGTTACAGATACGCAGTATTTT. It is translated as CSVVVTDTQYF.

A single count supports this clone. The chain joins TRBV5-1 to TRBJ2-1; 8 nucleotides line up with TRBD2. After removal of 3 bases from V and 3 bases from J, the junction contained 5 bases not matched to a gene. Germline V gene sequence: CDR1 SGHRS, CDR2 YFSETQ. This CDR3 is built from 15 residues. The CDR3 loop reads CASSSGTSNYNEQFF. The CDR3 DNA sequence: TGCGCCAGCAGCTCCGGGACTAGTAACTACAATGAGCAGTTCTTC.

This clone was counted between two and nine times. CDR3 bases: TGCGCCAGCAGCCAAGCGGCGGCTAGCGGGAGCCACATTCAGTACTTC. It specifies CASSQAAASGSHIQYF. V is TRBV4-3 and J is TRBJ2-4; 10 positions agree with TRBD2. The CDR3 is 16 amino acids. Germline V gives CDR1 LGHNA, CDR2 YSLEER. The V gene end was trimmed by 1 base and the J gene end by 8 bases; junction bases not matched to a gene: 8.

This clone was seen a few times. The CDR3 DNA sequence: TGTGCCAGCAGCCGCAAGGGGGTAGTCGGCACAGATACGCAGTATTTT. Translation gives CASSRKGVVGTDTQYF. V is TRBV5-4 and J is TRBJ2-3; the D gene is possibly TRBD1 (6 bases). The CDR3 is 16 amino acids. Trimming left V 4 bases short and J 1 base short, with 16 bases between. Germline loops: CDR1 SGHNT, CDR2 YYREEE (reference sequence).

This clone came up a few times. The rearrangement links TRBV5-4 to TRBJ2-3; D remains ambiguous. This CDR3 comprises 13 residues. V lost 2 bases, J lost 4 bases, and 8 bases lay in between. Germline assignment: CDR1 SGHNT and CDR2 YYREEE (reference sequence). In DNA, the CDR3 is TGTGCCAGCAGCTTCAGCGAGTCAGATACGCAGTATTTT. This translates into CASSFSESDTQYF.